Listed below are T cell receptor beta chains from one sample, sequenced in a study of cytomegalovirus exposure and HLA in healthy donors. Data came from immunoSEQ multiplex PCR; TCRdb stores just in-frame clones and leaves some out. The sample shows some 150,000 clones, 76% of them seen only once. Input material: PBMCs. These receptor sequences come from a female donor in good health and CMV-seropositive. Each CDR3 is given with its conserved first and last residue. The listing skips clone size in some rows; elsewhere it reads once, few, many or a size class.

clone_size: -; v_call: TRBV7-9; j_call: TRBJ1-2; cdr3_aa: CASSTGQGYYGYTF
clone_size: -; v_call: TRBV7-3; j_call: TRBJ2-5; cdr3_aa: CASSLIGTPQETQYF
clone_size: -; v_call: TRBV7-3; j_call: TRBJ1-1; cdr3_aa: CASSVVGGTEAFF
clone_size: -; v_call: TRBV5-4; j_call: TRBJ1-2; cdr3_aa: CASRSGRQGAHGGYTF
clone_size: -; v_call: TRBV27; j_call: TRBJ1-4; cdr3_aa: CASSLDRAGEKLFF
clone_size: -; v_call: TRBV5-1; j_call: TRBJ2-1; cdr3_aa: CASSLMSFEQFF
clone_size: -; v_call: TRBV5-1; j_call: TRBJ2-1; cdr3_aa: CASSFSGGTYNEQFF
clone_size: few; v_call: TRBV7-3; j_call: TRBJ2-1; cdr3_aa: CASSLGTSGRHEQFF
clone_size: -; v_call: TRBV6-1; j_call: TRBJ1-5; cdr3_aa: CASSETATGSQPQHF
clone_size: -; v_call: TRBV18; j_call: TRBJ1-6; cdr3_aa: CASSAQGAGNSPLHF
clone_size: -; v_call: TRBV4-1; j_call: TRBJ2-3; cdr3_aa: CASSHVTTISDTQYF
clone_size: once; v_call: TRBV6-5; j_call: TRBJ2-3; cdr3_aa: CASRLTVSTDTQYF
clone_size: -; v_call: TRBV6-1; j_call: TRBJ2-7; cdr3_aa: CASNAGTRSGEQYF
clone_size: once; v_call: TRBV4-2; j_call: TRBJ2-7; cdr3_aa: CASSQDPTGYEQYF
clone_size: -; v_call: TRBV18; j_call: TRBJ2-7; cdr3_aa: CASSPPTVPEQYF
clone_size: -; v_call: TRBV2; j_call: TRBJ1-2; cdr3_aa: CASSDAGYGYTF
clone_size: -; v_call: TRBV10-3; j_call: TRBJ1-4; cdr3_aa: CAIRQGDATNEKLFF
clone_size: -; v_call: TRBV2; j_call: TRBJ2-7; cdr3_aa: CASSEGLGQLEQYF
clone_size: -; v_call: TRBV7-2; j_call: TRBJ1-2; cdr3_aa: CASSLDSEIGYTF
clone_size: few; v_call: TRBV7-8; j_call: TRBJ1-1; cdr3_aa: CASSLQGMNTEAFF
clone_size: few; v_call: TRBV10-3; j_call: TRBJ2-7; cdr3_aa: CAIRQDPGVEAYEQYF
clone_size: -; v_call: TRBV4-2; j_call: TRBJ1-6; cdr3_aa: CASSQEPRGISPLHF
clone_size: -; v_call: TRBV5-1; j_call: TRBJ2-2; cdr3_aa: CASGSGVSNTGELFF
clone_size: -; v_call: TRBV6-5; j_call: TRBJ2-2; cdr3_aa: CASSYRGLNTGELFF
clone_size: -; v_call: TRBV2; j_call: TRBJ1-6; cdr3_aa: CARRYQGGNSPLHF
clone_size: -; v_call: TRBV27; j_call: TRBJ1-2; cdr3_aa: CASTWSPNYGYTF
clone_size: -; v_call: TRBV12-5; j_call: TRBJ2-3; cdr3_aa: CASGSGSTDTQYF
clone_size: -; v_call: TRBV6-1; j_call: TRBJ2-2; cdr3_aa: CASSVRDKAGELFF
clone_size: -; v_call: TRBV7-9; j_call: TRBJ2-5; cdr3_aa: CSSSSKRQGRETQYF
clone_size: -; v_call: TRBV7-3; j_call: TRBJ2-1; cdr3_aa: CASSLPLAGGRDEQFF
clone_size: -; v_call: TRBV6-5; j_call: TRBJ1-2; cdr3_aa: CASSRDRGGGGYTF
clone_size: -; v_call: TRBV7-9; j_call: TRBJ2-7; cdr3_aa: CASSHPGEQYF
clone_size: -; v_call: TRBV6-5; j_call: TRBJ1-2; cdr3_aa: CASSYSTGGYTF
clone_size: -; v_call: TRBV2; j_call: TRBJ1-1; cdr3_aa: CASHGTGPTEAFF
clone_size: -; v_call: TRBV13; j_call: TRBJ1-3; cdr3_aa: CASSFQLNTIYF
clone_size: -; v_call: TRBV7-8; j_call: TRBJ1-2; cdr3_aa: CASSSAGWAFGGYTF
clone_size: -; v_call: TRBV2; j_call: TRBJ2-7; cdr3_aa: CASSRQGTGSEQYF
clone_size: -; v_call: TRBV4-1; j_call: TRBJ2-7; cdr3_aa: CASSQDWGTGVPYEQYF
clone_size: -; v_call: TRBV2; j_call: TRBJ2-1; cdr3_aa: CASRRLAGRDEQFF
clone_size: -; v_call: TRBV5-1; j_call: TRBJ2-7; cdr3_aa: CASGKQPGLEFHEQYF
clone_size: few; v_call: TRBV12-5; j_call: TRBJ1-2; cdr3_aa: CASGFSETEGYTF
clone_size: -; v_call: TRBV9; j_call: TRBJ2-1; cdr3_aa: CASNRLGQGMNEQFF
clone_size: once; v_call: TRBV5-4; j_call: TRBJ1-1; cdr3_aa: CASSLRQGRTEAFF
clone_size: -; v_call: TRBV5-1; j_call: TRBJ2-3; cdr3_aa: CASSSRTVSDTQYF
clone_size: -; v_call: TRBV28; j_call: TRBJ2-7; cdr3_aa: CAGGGTGAYEQYF
clone_size: -; v_call: TRBV25-1; j_call: TRBJ2-7; cdr3_aa: CASSEGSGGIYEQYF
clone_size: -; v_call: TRBV10-3; j_call: TRBJ2-7; cdr3_aa: CAISDTSTYEYEQYF
clone_size: -; v_call: TRBV30; j_call: TRBJ2-5; cdr3_aa: CAWILGGSGGGTQYF
clone_size: -; v_call: TRBV9; j_call: TRBJ1-6; cdr3_aa: CASSASGGIKNSPLHF
clone_size: -; v_call: TRBV6-5; j_call: TRBJ2-7; cdr3_aa: CASSFWTGRGYEQYF
clone_size: -; v_call: TRBV18; j_call: TRBJ2-2; cdr3_aa: CASSQGVGNTGELFF
clone_size: -; v_call: TRBV28; j_call: TRBJ1-5; cdr3_aa: CASSLTGQLQHF
clone_size: -; v_call: TRBV10-3; j_call: TRBJ1-2; cdr3_aa: CAIRPDRDTSYGYTF
clone_size: -; v_call: TRBV12-5; j_call: TRBJ1-4; cdr3_aa: CASGWGTGEWLNEKLFF